This T cell receptor beta chain was identified during a study of Tregs in tolerant kidney transplant recipients. The V segment lost 10 bases and the J segment 4 bases; nucleotides outside the gene matches: 8. The CDR3 covers 13 residues. Looked up from germline, CDR1 is LNHDA and CDR2 is SQIVND (reference sequence). The method was immunoSEQ multiplex PCR; TCRdb's version includes in-frame clones alone and lacks a portion of them. The repertoire table contains some 10,000 clones. A note on this clone: Its antigen is currently unknown. The CDR3 extends 3 residues past the end of the read, so its final part is completed from the germline J gene.

Study-level findings and limits: Activated donor B cell expansion appeared to reveal the most relevant donor-specific TCRbeta repertoire. Changing PCR primers prevented nucleotide comparison between some patients' samples.

Recipients received nonmyeloablative bone marrow transplants from related graft donors, with transient mixed chimerism. Thawed PBMCs were FACS-sorted into unstimulated CD4+CD25+CD127- regulatory T cells, CD4+CD25- non-regulatory cells, CD4 and CD8 cells. This material consisted of CD8+ T cells from blood (PBMCs), taken 24 months after the transplant. The chain has TRBV19 and TRBJ2-7; 9 bases line up with TRBD1. This receptor was identified in a human patient who received a combined kidney and bone marrow transplant. Certain T cells may be donor cells from the graft. The chain's CDR3 is CANEQGAFYEQYF. The sequenced part of the CDR3 DNA is TGTGCCAACGAACAGGGGGCGTTTTACGAG.